This T cell receptor (beta chain) was retrieved from a study of radiotherapy plus CTLA-4 blockade in lung cancer. Study in general: Of all patients, approximately 19% responded objectively and around 31% showed disease control.

On this clone: Its antigen is currently unknown.

Libraries were prepared by immunoSEQ multiplex PCR; TCRdb keeps only in-frame clonotypes and omits some of them. This sample has about 100,000 clones; about 83% occur once, and the top ten carry roughly 0.85%. V lost 7 bases, J lost 1 base, and 11 bases lay in between. CDR1 is SNHLY and CDR2 is FYNNEI in the germline V gene. The CDR3 is 14 residues long. General observations from the study: Interferon-beta, together with early blood T cell clone dynamics, reportedly best predicted response.

J is TRBJ1-5 and V is TRBV2; D unresolved. The sample here was peripheral blood, taken from a patient treated with radiotherapy plus ipilimumab. This clonotype originated in a human donor with non-small cell lung cancer who had stable disease on radiotherapy plus ipilimumab. CDR3 protein: CASTRVRSNQPQHF. CDR3 nucleotide sequence: TGTGCCAGCACCCGGGTGAGGAGCAATCAGCCCCAGCATTTT.